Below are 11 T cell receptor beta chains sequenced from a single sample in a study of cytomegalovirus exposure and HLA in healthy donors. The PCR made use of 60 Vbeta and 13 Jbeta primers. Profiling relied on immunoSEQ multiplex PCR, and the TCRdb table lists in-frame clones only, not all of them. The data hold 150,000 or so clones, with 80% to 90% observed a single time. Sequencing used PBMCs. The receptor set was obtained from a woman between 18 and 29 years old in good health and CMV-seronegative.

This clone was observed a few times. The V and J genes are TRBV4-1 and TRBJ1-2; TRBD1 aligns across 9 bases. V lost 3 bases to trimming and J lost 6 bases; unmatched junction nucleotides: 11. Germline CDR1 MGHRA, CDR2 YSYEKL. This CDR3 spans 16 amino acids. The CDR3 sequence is CASSQFPGQGGDGYTF. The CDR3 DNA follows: TGCGCCAGCAGCCAGTTCCCGGGACAGGGAGGTGATGGCTACACCTTC.

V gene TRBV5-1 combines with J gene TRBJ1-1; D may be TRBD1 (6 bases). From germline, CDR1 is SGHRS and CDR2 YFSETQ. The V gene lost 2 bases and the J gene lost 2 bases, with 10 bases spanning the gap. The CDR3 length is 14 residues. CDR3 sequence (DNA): TGCGCCAGCAGCTTTGCCAGGGGCAACACTGAAGCTTTCTTT. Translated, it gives CASSFARGNTEAFF.

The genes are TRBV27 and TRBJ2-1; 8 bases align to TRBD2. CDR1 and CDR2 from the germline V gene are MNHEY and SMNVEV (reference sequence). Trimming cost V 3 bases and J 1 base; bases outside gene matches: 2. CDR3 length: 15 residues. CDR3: CASSFGRDSYNEQFF. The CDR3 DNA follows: TGTGCCAGCAGTTTCGGGAGGGATTCCTACAATGAGCAGTTCTTC.

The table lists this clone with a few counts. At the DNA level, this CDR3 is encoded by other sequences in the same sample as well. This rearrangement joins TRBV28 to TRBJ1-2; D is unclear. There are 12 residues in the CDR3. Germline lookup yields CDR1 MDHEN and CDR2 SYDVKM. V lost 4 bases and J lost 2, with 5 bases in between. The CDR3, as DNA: TGTGCCAGCAGTTCAGGAAACTATGGCTACACCTTC. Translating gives CASSSGNYGYTF.

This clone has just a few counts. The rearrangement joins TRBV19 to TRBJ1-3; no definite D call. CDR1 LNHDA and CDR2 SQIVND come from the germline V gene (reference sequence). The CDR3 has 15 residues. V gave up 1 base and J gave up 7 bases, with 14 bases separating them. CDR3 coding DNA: TGTGCCAGTAGTATAGTTCCCGGCTCTAGGAACACCATATATTTT. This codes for CASSIVPGSRNTIYF.

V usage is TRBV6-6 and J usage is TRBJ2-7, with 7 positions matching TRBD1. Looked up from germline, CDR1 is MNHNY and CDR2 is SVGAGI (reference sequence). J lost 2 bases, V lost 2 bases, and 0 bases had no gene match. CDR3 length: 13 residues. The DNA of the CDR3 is TGTGCCAGCAGTTACCAGGGGGCCTACGAGCAGTACTTC. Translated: CASSYQGAYEQYF.

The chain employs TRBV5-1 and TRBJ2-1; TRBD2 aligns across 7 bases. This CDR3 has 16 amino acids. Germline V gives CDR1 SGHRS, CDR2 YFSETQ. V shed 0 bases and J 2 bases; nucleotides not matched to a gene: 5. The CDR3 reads CASSLEASGTYNEQFF. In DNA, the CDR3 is TGCGCCAGCAGCTTGGAAGCTAGCGGTACCTACAATGAGCAGTTCTTC.

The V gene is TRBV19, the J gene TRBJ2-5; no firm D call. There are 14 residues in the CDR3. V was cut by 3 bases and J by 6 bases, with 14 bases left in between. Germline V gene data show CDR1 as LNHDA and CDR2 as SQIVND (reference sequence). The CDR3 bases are TGTGCCAGTAGTATCGCCAACTCGGTAAAGACCCAGTACTTC. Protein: CASSIANSVKTQYF.

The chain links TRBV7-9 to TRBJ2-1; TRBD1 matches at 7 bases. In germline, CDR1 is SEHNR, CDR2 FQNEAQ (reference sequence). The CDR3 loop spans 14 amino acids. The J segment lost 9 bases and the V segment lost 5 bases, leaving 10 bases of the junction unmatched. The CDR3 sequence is CASSARGRDSEQFF. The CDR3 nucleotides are TGTGCCAGCAGCGCCCGGGGACGGGACAGTGAGCAGTTCTTC.

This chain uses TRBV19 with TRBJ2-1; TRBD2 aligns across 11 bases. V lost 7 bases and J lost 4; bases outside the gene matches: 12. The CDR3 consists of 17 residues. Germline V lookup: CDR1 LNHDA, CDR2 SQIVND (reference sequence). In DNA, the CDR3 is TGTGCCAGTACCCAATCTTTACGACTAGCGGGATACAATGAGCAGTTCTTC. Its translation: CASTQSLRLAGYNEQFF.

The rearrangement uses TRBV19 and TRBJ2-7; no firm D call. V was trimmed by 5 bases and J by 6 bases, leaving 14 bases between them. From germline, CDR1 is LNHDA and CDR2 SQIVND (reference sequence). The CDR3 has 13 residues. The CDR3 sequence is CASSLLGNLEQYF. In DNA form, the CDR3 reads TGTGCCAGTAGTCTCCTAGGAAACCTCGAGCAGTACTTC.